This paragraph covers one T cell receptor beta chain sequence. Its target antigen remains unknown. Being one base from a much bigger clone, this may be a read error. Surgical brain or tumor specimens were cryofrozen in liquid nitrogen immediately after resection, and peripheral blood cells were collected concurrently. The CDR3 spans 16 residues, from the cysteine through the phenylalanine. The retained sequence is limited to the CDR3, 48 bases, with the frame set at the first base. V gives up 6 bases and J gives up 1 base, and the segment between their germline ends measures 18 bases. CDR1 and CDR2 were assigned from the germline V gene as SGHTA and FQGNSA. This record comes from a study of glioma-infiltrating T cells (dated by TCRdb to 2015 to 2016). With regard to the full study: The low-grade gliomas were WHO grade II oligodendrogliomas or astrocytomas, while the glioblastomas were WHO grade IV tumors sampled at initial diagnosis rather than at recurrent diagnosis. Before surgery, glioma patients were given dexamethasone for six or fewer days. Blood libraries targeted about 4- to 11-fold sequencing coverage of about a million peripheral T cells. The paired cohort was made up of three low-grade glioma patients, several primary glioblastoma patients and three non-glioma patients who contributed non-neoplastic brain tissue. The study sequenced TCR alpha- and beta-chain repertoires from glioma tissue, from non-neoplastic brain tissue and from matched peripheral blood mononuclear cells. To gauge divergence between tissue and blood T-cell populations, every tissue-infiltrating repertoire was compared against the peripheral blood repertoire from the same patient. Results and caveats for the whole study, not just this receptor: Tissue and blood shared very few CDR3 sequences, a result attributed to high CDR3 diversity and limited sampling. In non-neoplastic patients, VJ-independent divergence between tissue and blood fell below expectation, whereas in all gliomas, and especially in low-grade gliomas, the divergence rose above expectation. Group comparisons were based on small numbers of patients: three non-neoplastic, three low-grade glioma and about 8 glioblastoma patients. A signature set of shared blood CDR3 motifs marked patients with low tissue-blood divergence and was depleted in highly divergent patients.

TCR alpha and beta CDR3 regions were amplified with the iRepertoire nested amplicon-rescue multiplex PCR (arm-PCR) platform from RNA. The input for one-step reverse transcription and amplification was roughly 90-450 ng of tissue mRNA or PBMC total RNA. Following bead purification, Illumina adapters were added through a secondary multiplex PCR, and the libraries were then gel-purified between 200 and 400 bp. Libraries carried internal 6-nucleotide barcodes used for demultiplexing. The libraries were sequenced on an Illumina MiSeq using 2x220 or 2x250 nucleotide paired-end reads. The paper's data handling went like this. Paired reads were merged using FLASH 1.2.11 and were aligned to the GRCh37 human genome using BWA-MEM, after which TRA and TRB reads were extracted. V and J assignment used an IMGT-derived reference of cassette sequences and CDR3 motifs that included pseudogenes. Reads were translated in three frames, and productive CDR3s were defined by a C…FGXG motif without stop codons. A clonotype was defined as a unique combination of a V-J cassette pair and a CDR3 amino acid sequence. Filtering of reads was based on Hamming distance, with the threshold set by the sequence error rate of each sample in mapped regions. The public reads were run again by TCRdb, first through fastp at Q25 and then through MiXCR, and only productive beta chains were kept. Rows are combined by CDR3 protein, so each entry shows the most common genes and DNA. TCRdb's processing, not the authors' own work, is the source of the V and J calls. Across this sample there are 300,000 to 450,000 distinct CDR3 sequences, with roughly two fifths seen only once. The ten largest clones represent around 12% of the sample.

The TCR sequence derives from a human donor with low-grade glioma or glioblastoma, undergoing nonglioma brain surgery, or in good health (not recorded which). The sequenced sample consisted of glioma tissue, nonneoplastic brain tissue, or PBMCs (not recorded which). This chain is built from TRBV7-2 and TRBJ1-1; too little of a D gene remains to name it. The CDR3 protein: CASRKYPERTNTEAFF. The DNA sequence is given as TGTGCCAGCAGAAAATACCCCGAGAGAACGAACACTGAAGCTTTCTTT.